The 3 T cell receptor beta chains reported below all come from one sample, sequenced in a study of PD-1 blockade in classical Hodgkin lymphoma. Described time point: newly diagnosed, previously untreated cHL patient sample. The data were produced by immunoSEQ multiplex PCR, yet TCRdb's version contains in-frame clones alone and is incomplete. Of about 28,000 clones in the sample, 90% to 95% were seen once. Sequencing was done on a sample of peripheral blood mononuclear cells (PBMCs). Receptors originate from a human donor with classical Hodgkin lymphoma.

This chain uses TRBV14 with TRBJ2-1; 7 bases are a match to TRBD1. Germline V lookup: CDR1 SGHDN, CDR2 FVKESK. V was clipped by 4 bases and J by 1 base; unmatched bases: 7. This CDR3 region has 16 residues. The CDR3 loop is CASSRDRVLSYNEQFF. CDR3 in DNA: TGTGCCAGCAGCCGAGACAGGGTCCTTTCCTACAATGAGCAGTTCTTC.

The chain has TRBV28 and TRBJ2-1; D may correspond to TRBD1 or TRBD2 (5 bases each). CDR1 MDHEN and CDR2 SYDVKM come from the germline V gene. The CDR3 has 13 amino acids. Trimming pared 2 bases from V and 10 bases from J, leaving 12 bases between. The CDR3 sequence is CASSLGAGVEQFF. The CDR3 nucleotides are TGTGCCAGCAGTTTAGGGGCGGGCGTAGAGCAGTTCTTC.

The chain joins TRBV7-8 to TRBJ2-7, with D possibly TRBD1 on 6 matching bases. Trimming left V 1 base short and J 0 bases short, with 16 bases between. The V gene's germline CDR1 is SGHVS and CDR2 FQNEAQ. This CDR3 has 17 residues. The CDR3: CASSLGSAGADSYEQYF. The DNA for the CDR3 is TGTGCCAGCAGCTTAGGTTCCGCAGGGGCCGACTCCTACGAGCAGTACTTC.